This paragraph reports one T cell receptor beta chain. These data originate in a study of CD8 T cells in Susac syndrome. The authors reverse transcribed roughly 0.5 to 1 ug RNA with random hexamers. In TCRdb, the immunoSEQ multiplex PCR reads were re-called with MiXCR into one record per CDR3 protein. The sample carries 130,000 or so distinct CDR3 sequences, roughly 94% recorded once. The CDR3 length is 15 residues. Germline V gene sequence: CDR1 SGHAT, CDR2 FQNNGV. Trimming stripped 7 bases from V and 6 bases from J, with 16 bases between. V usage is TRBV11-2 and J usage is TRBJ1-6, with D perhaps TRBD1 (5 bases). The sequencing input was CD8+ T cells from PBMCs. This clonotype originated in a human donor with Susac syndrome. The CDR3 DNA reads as TGTGCCAGCAACCCACAAGGCAGGGTTAATTCACCCCTCCACTTT. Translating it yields CASNPQGRVNSPLHF.